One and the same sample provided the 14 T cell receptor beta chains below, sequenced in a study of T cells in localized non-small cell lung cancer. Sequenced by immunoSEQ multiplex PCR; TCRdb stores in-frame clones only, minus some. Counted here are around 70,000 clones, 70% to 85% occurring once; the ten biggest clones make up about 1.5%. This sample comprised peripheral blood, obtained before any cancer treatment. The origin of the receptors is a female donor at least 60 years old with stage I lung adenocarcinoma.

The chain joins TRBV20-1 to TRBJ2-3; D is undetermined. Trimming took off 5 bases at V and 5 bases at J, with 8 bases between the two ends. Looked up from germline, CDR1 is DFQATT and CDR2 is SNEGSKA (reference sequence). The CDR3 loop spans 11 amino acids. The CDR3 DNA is TGCAGTGCTCGGGCGTTAGATACGCAGTATTTT. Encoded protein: CSARALDTQYF.

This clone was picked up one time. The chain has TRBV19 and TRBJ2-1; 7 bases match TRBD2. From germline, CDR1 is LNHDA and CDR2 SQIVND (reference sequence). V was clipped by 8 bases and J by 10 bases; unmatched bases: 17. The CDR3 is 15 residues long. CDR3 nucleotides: TGTGCCAGTTCTGAGTACGGCGGGAGTAGGCCCGAGCAGTTCTTC. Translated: CASSEYGGSRPEQFF.

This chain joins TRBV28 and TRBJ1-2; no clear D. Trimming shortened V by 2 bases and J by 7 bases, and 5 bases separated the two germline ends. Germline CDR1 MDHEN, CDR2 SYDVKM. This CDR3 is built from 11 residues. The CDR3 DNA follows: TGTGCCAGCAGTTTAAGAGGTGGCTACACCTTC. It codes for CASSLRGGYTF.

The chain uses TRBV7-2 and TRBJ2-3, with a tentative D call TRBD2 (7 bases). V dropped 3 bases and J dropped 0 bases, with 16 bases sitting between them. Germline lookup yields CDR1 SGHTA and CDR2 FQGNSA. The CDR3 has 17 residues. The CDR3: CASSFPRGRGSTDTQYF. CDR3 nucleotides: TGTGCCAGCAGCTTCCCGCGGGGGCGGGGGAGCACAGATACGCAGTATTTT.

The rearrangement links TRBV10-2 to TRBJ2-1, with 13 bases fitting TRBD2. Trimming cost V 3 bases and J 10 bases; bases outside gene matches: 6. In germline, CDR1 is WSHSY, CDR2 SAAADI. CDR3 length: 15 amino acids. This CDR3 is CASSEPGLAGYEQFF. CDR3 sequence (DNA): TGCGCCAGCAGTGAACCGGGACTAGCGGGATACGAGCAGTTCTTC.

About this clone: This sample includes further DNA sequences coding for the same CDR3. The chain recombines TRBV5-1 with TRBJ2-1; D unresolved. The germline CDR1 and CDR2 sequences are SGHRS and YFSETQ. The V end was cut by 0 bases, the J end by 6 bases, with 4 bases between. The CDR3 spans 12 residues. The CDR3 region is CASSLGGNEQFF. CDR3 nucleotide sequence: TGCGCCAGCAGCTTGGGTGGCAATGAGCAGTTCTTC. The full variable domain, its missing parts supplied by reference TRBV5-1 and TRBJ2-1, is KAGVTQTPRYLIKTRGQQVTLSCSPISGHRSVSWYQQTPGQGLQFLFEYFSETQRNKGNFPGRFSGRQFSNSRSEMNVSTLELGDSALYLCASSLGGNEQFFGPGTRLTVL.

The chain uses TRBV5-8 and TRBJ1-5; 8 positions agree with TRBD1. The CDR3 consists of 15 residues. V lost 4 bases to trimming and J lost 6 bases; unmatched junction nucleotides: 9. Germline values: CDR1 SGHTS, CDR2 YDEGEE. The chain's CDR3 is CASSPGQDLGQPQHF. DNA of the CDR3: TGTGCCAGCAGCCCGGGACAGGATCTCGGTCAGCCCCAGCATTTT.

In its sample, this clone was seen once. The CDR3 DNA reads as TGTGCCAGCAGCTTACTAGCGGGAGTTCCAGAGACCCAGTACTTC. This gives the protein CASSLLAGVPETQYF. The chain combines TRBV7-2 with TRBJ2-5; 10 bases agree with TRBD2. V shed 2 bases and J 4 bases; nucleotides not matched to a gene: 4. This CDR3 spans 15 amino acids. Germline CDR1 SGHTA, CDR2 FQGNSA.

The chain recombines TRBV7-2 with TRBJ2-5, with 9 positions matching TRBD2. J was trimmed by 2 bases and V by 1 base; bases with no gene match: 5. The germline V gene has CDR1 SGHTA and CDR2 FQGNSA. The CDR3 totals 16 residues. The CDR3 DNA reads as TGTGCCAGCAGCTTAGGGTCCCTAGCGGGGCAAGAGACCCAGTACTTC. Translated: CASSLGSLAGQETQYF.

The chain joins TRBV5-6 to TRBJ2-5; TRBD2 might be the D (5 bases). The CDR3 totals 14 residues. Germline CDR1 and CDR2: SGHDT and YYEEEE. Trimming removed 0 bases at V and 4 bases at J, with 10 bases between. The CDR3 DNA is TGTGCCAGCAGCTTGGGCACTAGATCAGAGACCCAGTACTTC. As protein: CASSLGTRSETQYF.

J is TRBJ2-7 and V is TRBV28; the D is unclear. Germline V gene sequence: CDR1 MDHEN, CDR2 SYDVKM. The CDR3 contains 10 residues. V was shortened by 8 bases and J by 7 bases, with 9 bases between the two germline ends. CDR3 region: CASPSREQYF. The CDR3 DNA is TGTGCCAGCCCGTCGCGGGAGCAGTACTTC.

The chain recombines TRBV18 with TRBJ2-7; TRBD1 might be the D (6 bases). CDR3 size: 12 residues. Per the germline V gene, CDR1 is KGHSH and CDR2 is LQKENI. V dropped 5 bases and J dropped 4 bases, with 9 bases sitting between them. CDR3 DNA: TGTGCCAGCTCAGAAGACAGGTACGAGCAGTACTTC. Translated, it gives CASSEDRYEQYF.

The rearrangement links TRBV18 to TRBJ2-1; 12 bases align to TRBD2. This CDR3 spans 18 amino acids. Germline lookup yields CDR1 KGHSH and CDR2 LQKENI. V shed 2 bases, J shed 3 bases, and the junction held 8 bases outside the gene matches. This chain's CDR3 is CASSPWSSGGVNYNEQFF. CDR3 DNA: TGTGCCAGCTCACCATGGTCTAGCGGGGGGGTCAACTACAATGAGCAGTTCTTC.

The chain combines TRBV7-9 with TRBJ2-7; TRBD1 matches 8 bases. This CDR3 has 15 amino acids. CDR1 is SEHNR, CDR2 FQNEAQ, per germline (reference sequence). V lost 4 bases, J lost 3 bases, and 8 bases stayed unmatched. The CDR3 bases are TGTGCCAGCAGCTCAGGGGGACAGGCTCTCTACGAGCAGTACTTC. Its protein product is CASSSGGQALYEQYF.